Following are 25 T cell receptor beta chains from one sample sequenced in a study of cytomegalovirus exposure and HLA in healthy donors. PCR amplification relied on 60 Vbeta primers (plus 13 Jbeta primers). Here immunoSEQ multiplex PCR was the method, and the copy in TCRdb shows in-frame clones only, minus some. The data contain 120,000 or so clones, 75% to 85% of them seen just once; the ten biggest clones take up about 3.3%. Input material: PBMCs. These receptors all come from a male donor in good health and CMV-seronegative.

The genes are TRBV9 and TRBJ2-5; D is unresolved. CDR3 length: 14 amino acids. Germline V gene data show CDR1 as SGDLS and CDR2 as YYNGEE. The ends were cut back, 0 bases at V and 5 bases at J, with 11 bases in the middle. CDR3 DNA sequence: TGTGCCAGCAGCGTAGACAGCCTTCGGGAGACCCAGTACTTC. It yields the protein CASSVDSLRETQYF.

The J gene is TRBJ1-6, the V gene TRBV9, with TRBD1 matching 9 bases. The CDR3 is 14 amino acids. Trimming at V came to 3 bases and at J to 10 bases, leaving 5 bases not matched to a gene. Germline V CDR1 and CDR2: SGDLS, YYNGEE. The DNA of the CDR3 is TGTGCCAGCAGCGCCAAGACAGGGGGATCACCCCTCCACTTT. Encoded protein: CASSAKTGGSPLHF.

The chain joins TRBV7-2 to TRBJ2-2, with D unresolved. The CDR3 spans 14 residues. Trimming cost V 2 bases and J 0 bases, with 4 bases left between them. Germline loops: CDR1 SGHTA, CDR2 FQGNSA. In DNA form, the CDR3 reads TGTGCCAGCAGCTTAAATACGAACACCGGGGAGCTGTTTTTT. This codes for CASSLNTNTGELFF.

The chain's CDR3 is CASSRQGAGETQYF. DNA of the CDR3: TGTGCCAGCAGTCGACAGGGGGCAGGAGAGACCCAGTACTTC. The chain combines TRBV25-1 with TRBJ2-5; the match to TRBD1 covers 10 bases. Germline assignment: CDR1 MGHDK and CDR2 SYGVNS. Trimming at V came to 5 bases and at J to 4 bases, leaving 4 bases not matched to a gene. The CDR3 is 14 amino acids.

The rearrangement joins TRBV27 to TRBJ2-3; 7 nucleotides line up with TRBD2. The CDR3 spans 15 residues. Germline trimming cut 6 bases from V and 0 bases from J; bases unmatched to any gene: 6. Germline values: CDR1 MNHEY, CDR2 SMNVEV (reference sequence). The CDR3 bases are TGTGCCAGCAGCTTTAGCGGGTACAGCACAGATACGCAGTATTTT. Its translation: CASSFSGYSTDTQYF.

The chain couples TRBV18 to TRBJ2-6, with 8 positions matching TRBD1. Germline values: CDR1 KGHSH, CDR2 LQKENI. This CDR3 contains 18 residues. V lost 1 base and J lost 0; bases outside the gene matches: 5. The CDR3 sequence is CASSPLGTGDSGANVLTF. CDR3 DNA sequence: TGTGCCAGCTCACCACTTGGGACAGGAGACTCTGGGGCCAACGTCCTGACTTTC.

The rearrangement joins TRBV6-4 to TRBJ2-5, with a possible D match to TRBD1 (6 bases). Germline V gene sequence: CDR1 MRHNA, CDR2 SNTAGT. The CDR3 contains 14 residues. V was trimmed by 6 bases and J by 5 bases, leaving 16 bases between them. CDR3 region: CASRGQQGRETQYF. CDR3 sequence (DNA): TGTGCCAGCAGGGGCCAACAGGGCCGGGAGACCCAGTACTTC.

The CDR3 here is CASSRGLAGVYQETQYF. The CDR3 DNA reads TGTGCCAGTAGTAGGGGACTAGCGGGGGTTTACCAAGAGACCCAGTACTTC. The J gene is TRBJ2-5, the V gene TRBV19; 14 nucleotides agree with TRBD2. Losses at the gene ends were 4 bases for V and 0 bases for J; bases not matched to a gene: 4. From germline, CDR1 is LNHDA and CDR2 SQIVND (reference sequence). The length of the CDR3 is 17 residues.

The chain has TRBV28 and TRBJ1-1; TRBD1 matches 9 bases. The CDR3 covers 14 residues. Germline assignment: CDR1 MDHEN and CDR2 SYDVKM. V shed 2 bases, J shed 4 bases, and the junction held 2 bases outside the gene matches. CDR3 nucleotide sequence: TGTGCCAGCAGTTTAACAGGGGGCTTCACTGAAGCTTTCTTT. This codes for CASSLTGGFTEAFF.

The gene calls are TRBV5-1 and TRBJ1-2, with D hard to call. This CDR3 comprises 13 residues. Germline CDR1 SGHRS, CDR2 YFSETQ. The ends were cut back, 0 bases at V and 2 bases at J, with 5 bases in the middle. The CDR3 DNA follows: TGCGCCAGCAGCTTGGGGGAGAACTATGGCTACACCTTC. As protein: CASSLGENYGYTF.

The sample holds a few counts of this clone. The CDR3 protein is CASSQIGTRGYGYTF. The CDR3 bases are TGCGCCAGCAGCCAAATTGGGACTCGGGGCTATGGCTACACCTTC. This chain joins TRBV4-1 and TRBJ1-2; perhaps TRBD1 as D (5 bases). Germline CDR1 reads MGHRA; CDR2 reads YSYEKL. V gave up 2 bases and J gave up 4 bases, with 14 bases separating them. CDR3 length: 15 residues.

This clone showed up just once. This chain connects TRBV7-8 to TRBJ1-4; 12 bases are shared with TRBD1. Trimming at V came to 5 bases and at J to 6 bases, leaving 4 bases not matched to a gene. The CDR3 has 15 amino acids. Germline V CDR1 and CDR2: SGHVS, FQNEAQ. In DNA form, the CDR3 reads TGTGCCAGCAGCGCCCGGGACAGGGGGCATGAAAAACTGTTTTTT. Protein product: CASSARDRGHEKLFF.

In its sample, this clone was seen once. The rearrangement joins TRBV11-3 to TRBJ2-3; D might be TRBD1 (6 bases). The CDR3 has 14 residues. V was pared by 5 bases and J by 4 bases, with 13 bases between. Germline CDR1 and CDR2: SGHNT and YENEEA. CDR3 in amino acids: CASSPDRSPDTQYF. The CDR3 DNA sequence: TGTGCCAGCAGCCCCGACAGGAGTCCAGATACGCAGTATTTT.

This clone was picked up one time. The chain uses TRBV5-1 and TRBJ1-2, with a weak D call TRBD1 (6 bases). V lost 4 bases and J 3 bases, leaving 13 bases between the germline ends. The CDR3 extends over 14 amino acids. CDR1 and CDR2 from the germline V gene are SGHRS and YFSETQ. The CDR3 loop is CASSPRGEDYGYTF. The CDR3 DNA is TGCGCCAGCAGCCCCAGGGGTGAAGACTATGGCTACACCTTC.

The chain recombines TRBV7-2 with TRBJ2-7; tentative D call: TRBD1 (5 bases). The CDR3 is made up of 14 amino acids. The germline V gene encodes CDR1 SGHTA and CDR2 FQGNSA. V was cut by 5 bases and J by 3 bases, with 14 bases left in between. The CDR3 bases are TGTGCCAGCAGCGTATTTAGGGGCGGCTACGAGCAGTACTTC. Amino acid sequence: CASSVFRGGYEQYF.

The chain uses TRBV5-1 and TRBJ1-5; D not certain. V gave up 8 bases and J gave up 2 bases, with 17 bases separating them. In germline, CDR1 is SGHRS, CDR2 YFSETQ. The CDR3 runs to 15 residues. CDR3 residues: CARTSGGQGNQPQHF. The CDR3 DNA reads TGCGCCAGAACATCCGGCGGGCAGGGCAATCAGCCCCAGCATTTT.

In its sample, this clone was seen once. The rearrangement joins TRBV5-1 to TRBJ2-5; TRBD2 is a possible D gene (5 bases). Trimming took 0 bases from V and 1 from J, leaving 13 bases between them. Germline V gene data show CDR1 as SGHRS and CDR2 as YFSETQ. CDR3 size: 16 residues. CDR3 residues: CASSLDGRTFQETQYF. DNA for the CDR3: TGCGCCAGCAGCTTGGATGGGCGGACTTTCCAAGAGACCCAGTACTTC.

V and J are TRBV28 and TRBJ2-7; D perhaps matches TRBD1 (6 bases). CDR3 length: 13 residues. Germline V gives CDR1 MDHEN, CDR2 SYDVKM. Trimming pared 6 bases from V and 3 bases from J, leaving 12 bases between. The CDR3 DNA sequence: TGTGCCAGCAGCCTGGGACAAGTCTACGAGCAGTACTTC. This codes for CASSLGQVYEQYF.

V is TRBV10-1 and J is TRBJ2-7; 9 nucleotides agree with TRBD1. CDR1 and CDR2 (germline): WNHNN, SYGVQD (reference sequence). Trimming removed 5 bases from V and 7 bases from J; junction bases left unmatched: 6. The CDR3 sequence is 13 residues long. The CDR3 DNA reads TGCGCCAGCAGTCGGACAGGGGCTGAAGAGCAGTACTTC. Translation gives CASSRTGAEEQYF.

CDR3 amino acids: CAWSVSDTQYF. For the CDR3, the DNA is TGTGCCTGGAGTGTATCGGATACGCAGTATTTT. J is TRBJ2-3 and V is TRBV30; D unclear. CDR3 size: 11 residues. Trimming removed 0 bases from V and 6 bases from J, with 4 bases in between. Germline assignment: CDR1 GTSNPN and CDR2 SVGIG (reference sequence).

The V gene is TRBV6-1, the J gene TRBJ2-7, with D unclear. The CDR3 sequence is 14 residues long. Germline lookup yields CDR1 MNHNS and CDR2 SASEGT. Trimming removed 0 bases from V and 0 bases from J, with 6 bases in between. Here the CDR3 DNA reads TGTGCCAGCAGTGAAGCGCGTTTCTCCTACGAGCAGTACTTC. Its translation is CASSEARFSYEQYF.

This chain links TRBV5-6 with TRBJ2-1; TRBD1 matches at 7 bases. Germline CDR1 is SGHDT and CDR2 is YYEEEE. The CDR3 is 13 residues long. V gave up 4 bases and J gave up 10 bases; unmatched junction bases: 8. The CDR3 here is CASSQDRVSEQFF. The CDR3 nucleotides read TGTGCCAGCAGCCAAGACAGGGTATCGGAGCAGTTCTTC.

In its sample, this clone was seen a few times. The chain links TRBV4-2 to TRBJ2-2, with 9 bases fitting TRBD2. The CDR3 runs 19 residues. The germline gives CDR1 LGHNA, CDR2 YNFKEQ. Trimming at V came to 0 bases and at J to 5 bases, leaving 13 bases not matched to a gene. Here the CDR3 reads CASSQDLRRGGVGTGELFF. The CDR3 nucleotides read TGTGCCAGCAGCCAAGATCTCCGGCGGGGGGGCGTAGGGACCGGGGAGCTGTTTTTT.

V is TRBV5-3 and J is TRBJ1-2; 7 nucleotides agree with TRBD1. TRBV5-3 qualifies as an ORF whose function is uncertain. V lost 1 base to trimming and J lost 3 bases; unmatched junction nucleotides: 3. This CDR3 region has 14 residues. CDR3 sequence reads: CARSLRGPDYGYTF. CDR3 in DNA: TGTGCCAGAAGCTTGAGGGGGCCCGACTATGGCTACACCTTC.

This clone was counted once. The CDR3 bases are TGTGCCAGCAGCCTCGGGACAGTCAGCGAGCAGTACTTC. Protein product: CASSLGTVSEQYF. This chain links TRBV5-6 with TRBJ2-7; 7 nucleotides match TRBD1. The J segment lost 6 bases and the V segment lost 4 bases, leaving 7 bases of the junction unmatched. The CDR3 extends over 13 amino acids. Per germline, CDR1 SGHDT and CDR2 YYEEEE.